Presented here are 18 T cell receptor beta chains from one specimen sequenced in a study of blood T cell repertoires in COVID-19. Assay: immunoSEQ multiplex PCR; the TCRdb copy retains only in-frame clones and omits some. The table shows under 200,000 clones, with 70% to 90% occurring only once. The sample comprised peripheral blood. All receptors come from a woman aged 80 or older with COVID-19, enrolled during active disease.

V and J are TRBV6-5 and TRBJ2-2; 7 nucleotides line up with TRBD1. Losses at the gene ends were 2 bases for V and 1 base for J; bases not matched to a gene: 4. The germline V gene encodes CDR1 MNHEY and CDR2 SVGAGI. This CDR3 region has 16 residues. CDR3 sequence (DNA): TGTGCCAGCAGTTACGGTAACAGGGGGAACACCGGGGAGCTGTTTTTT. Amino acid sequence: CASSYGNRGNTGELFF.

The chain combines TRBV28 with TRBJ1-1; the match to TRBD1 covers 7 bases. CDR1 and CDR2 (germline): MDHEN, SYDVKM. Germline trimming cut 8 bases from V and 1 base from J; bases unmatched to any gene: 13. This CDR3 has 16 residues. This chain's CDR3 is CASLSPTGAENTEAFF. The CDR3 DNA sequence: TGTGCCAGCCTTAGTCCCACAGGGGCGGAGAACACTGAAGCTTTCTTT.

The chain combines TRBV9 with TRBJ1-1, with a weak D call TRBD1 (5 bases). CDR3 length equals 15 residues. The germline V and J ends were trimmed by 3 bases and 6 bases, with 18 bases remaining between them. Germline CDR1 reads SGDLS; CDR2 reads YYNGEE. The CDR3 protein is CASSEFLRGDAEAFF. For the CDR3, the DNA is TGTGCCAGCAGCGAGTTCCTTCGCGGGGACGCTGAAGCTTTCTTT.

This chain joins TRBV6-5 and TRBJ1-5; possibly TRBD1 for D (5 bases). The CDR3 has 14 amino acids. Deletions cut 2 bases from V and 8 bases from J, with 13 bases between. CDR1 and CDR2 (germline): MNHEY, SVGAGI. CDR3 nucleotide sequence: TGTGCCAGCAGTTACGGCGGGGGATGGGAGCCCCAGCATTTT. It is translated as CASSYGGGWEPQHF.

This chain's CDR3 is CASGQGYGYTF. The DNA of the CDR3 is TGTGCCAGTGGCCAGGGCTATGGCTACACCTTC. The rearrangement joins TRBV19 to TRBJ1-2; D may be TRBD1 (5 bases). From germline, CDR1 is LNHDA and CDR2 SQIVND (reference sequence). The CDR3 covers 11 residues. The ends were cut back, 8 bases at V and 4 bases at J, with 8 bases in the middle.

The rearrangement joins TRBV28 to TRBJ2-7; 9 bases fit TRBD1. From germline, CDR1 is MDHEN and CDR2 SYDVKM. The V segment lost 7 bases and the J segment 4 bases; nucleotides outside the gene matches: 11. The CDR3 has 15 amino acids. DNA of the CDR3: TGTGCCAGCAACGAGGGAGGGACAGGGCTTTACGAGCAGTACTTC. Its protein is CASNEGGTGLYEQYF.

The chain employs TRBV4-1 and TRBJ2-5, with TRBD2 identical over 9 bases. Per germline, CDR1 MGHRA and CDR2 YSYEKL. The CDR3 is 15 amino acids. J gave up 4 bases and V 1 base, and 4 bases lay outside the gene matches. Written as DNA, the CDR3 is TGCGCCAGCAGCCAAGTTGATAGCGGGAGAGAGACCCAGTACTTC. Its protein product is CASSQVDSGRETQYF.

V is TRBV5-5 and J is TRBJ2-3, with unresolved D. CDR3 length equals 12 residues. Germline values: CDR1 SGHKS, CDR2 YYEKEE (reference sequence). V was pared by 5 bases and J by 4 bases, with 8 bases between. The CDR3 region is CASRRLADTQYF. The CDR3 coding sequence is TGTGCCAGCAGGCGCCTTGCAGATACGCAGTATTTT.

This clone was counted a single time. The sample holds other DNA sequences that translate to the same CDR3. This chain connects TRBV5-1 to TRBJ2-5, with TRBD1 matching 9 bases. Trimming removed 4 bases from V and 5 bases from J; junction bases left unmatched: 6. This CDR3 contains 14 residues. CDR1 is SGHRS, CDR2 YFSETQ, per germline. For the CDR3, the DNA is TGCGCCAGCAGCCCGGGACAGGGCGGGGAGACCCAGTACTTC. Residues: CASSPGQGGETQYF.

The CDR3 DNA reads TGCGCCAGCAGGGCAGGGGCCTACGAGCAGTACTTC. Its translation: CASRAGAYEQYF. The chain employs TRBV5-1 and TRBJ2-7, with D tentatively TRBD1 (6 bases). Germline values: CDR1 SGHRS, CDR2 YFSETQ. The CDR3 consists of 12 residues. Trimming removed 5 bases from V and 2 bases from J, with 8 bases in between.

The rearrangement uses TRBV10-3 and TRBJ2-2, with 7 bases lining up with TRBD2. V was clipped by 8 bases and J by 2 bases; unmatched bases: 8. The germline V gene encodes CDR1 ENHRY and CDR2 SYGVKD. CDR3 length: 15 residues. The CDR3 nucleotides are TGTGCCATCTGGGGGGGAACACGAAACACCGGGGAGCTGTTTTTT. Translating it yields CAIWGGTRNTGELFF.

CDR3: CASSFSGRAVETQYF. DNA of the CDR3: TGTGCCAGCAGCTTTAGCGGGAGGGCCGTAGAGACCCAGTACTTC. V gene TRBV9 combines with J gene TRBJ2-5; 11 nucleotides align to TRBD2. This CDR3 is 15 amino acids long. From germline, CDR1 is SGDLS and CDR2 YYNGEE. After removal of 4 bases from V and 4 bases from J, the junction contained 6 bases not matched to a gene.

This clone was seen just once. The chain joins TRBV11-3 to TRBJ2-1; D gene ambiguous. V was trimmed by 2 bases and J by 5 bases, leaving 7 bases between them. CDR1 SGHNT and CDR2 YENEEA come from the germline V gene. This CDR3 comprises 13 residues. CDR3 residues: CASSLNSDNEQFF. The CDR3 nucleotides are TGTGCCAGCAGCTTAAACAGTGACAATGAGCAGTTCTTC.

The rearrangement uses TRBV28 and TRBJ2-7; TRBD1 matches at 7 bases. CDR3 length: 14 residues. Germline V gives CDR1 MDHEN, CDR2 SYDVKM. Trimming at V came to 6 bases and at J to 5 bases, leaving 10 bases not matched to a gene. CDR3 region: CASRVHQGVNEQYF. The CDR3 region has the DNA TGTGCCAGCAGGGTACACCAGGGGGTAAACGAGCAGTACTTC.

This clone was counted a few times. The rearrangement uses TRBV9 and TRBJ2-7; the D is unclear. The V end was cut by 4 bases, the J end by 3 bases, with 26 bases between. The CDR3 covers 18 residues. Germline CDR1 is SGDLS and CDR2 is YYNGEE. The DNA of the CDR3 is TGTGCCAGCAGCCCAGAGGCGGCCTCCCATCGGTCGATCTACGAGCAGTACTTC. Its translation: CASSPEAASHRSIYEQYF.

This clone has only one observation. This chain uses TRBV18 with TRBJ2-3; 8 bases agree with TRBD1. Per the germline V gene, CDR1 is KGHSH and CDR2 is LQKENI. With V trimmed by 5 bases and J by 2 bases, 3 bases remained unmatched. This CDR3 has 14 residues. This CDR3 is CASSGTGPTDTQYF. The CDR3 coding sequence is TGTGCCAGCTCAGGGACAGGTCCCACAGATACGCAGTATTTT.

The chain couples TRBV10-1 to TRBJ2-3; D may be TRBD2 (5 bases). The CDR3 extends over 13 amino acids. CDR1 and CDR2 (germline): WNHNN, SYGVQD (reference sequence). The V and J ends lost 8 bases and 3 bases respectively, with 12 bases between them. CDR3 loop: CASPTGKTDTQYF. In nucleotides, the CDR3 is TGCGCCAGCCCAACGGGAAAGACAGATACGCAGTATTTT.

The rearrangement links TRBV28 to TRBJ1-1; no clear D gene. Germline V gives CDR1 MDHEN, CDR2 SYDVKM. The CDR3 spans 17 residues. V was clipped by 8 bases and J by 7 bases, with 29 bases between them. The CDR3 is CASPPPRALASGGEAFF. The DNA of the CDR3 is TGTGCCAGCCCTCCCCCGCGCGCTCTTGCATCAGGAGGTGAAGCTTTCTTT.